The sequence of this TCR beta chain was determined in a study of T cells in Graves' hyperthyroidism and ophthalmopathy. V shed 3 bases, J shed 5 bases, and the junction held 12 bases outside the gene matches. Germline assignment: CDR1 SGHRS and CDR2 YFSETQ. The CDR3 contains 17 residues. Amplification of TCR beta CDR3 regions used RNA as the template. Initially, a first-round RT-PCR of the TCR CDR3 employed the HTBI primer set. TCRdb reprocessed the multiplex PCR reads with MiXCR, giving one entry per CDR3 protein. The repertoire holds more than 500,000 distinct CDR3 sequences, with about 14% as singletons.

Input material: blood. The receptor's source is a woman between 40 and 50 years old with Graves' ophthalmopathy. V gene TRBV5-1 combines with J gene TRBJ2-4; 9 bases are a match to TRBD2. CDR3 region: CASSSSGVAGAQNIQYF. CDR3 sequence (DNA): TGCGCCAGCAGCTCCTCCGGGGTAGCGGGAGCTCAAAACATTCAGTACTTC.